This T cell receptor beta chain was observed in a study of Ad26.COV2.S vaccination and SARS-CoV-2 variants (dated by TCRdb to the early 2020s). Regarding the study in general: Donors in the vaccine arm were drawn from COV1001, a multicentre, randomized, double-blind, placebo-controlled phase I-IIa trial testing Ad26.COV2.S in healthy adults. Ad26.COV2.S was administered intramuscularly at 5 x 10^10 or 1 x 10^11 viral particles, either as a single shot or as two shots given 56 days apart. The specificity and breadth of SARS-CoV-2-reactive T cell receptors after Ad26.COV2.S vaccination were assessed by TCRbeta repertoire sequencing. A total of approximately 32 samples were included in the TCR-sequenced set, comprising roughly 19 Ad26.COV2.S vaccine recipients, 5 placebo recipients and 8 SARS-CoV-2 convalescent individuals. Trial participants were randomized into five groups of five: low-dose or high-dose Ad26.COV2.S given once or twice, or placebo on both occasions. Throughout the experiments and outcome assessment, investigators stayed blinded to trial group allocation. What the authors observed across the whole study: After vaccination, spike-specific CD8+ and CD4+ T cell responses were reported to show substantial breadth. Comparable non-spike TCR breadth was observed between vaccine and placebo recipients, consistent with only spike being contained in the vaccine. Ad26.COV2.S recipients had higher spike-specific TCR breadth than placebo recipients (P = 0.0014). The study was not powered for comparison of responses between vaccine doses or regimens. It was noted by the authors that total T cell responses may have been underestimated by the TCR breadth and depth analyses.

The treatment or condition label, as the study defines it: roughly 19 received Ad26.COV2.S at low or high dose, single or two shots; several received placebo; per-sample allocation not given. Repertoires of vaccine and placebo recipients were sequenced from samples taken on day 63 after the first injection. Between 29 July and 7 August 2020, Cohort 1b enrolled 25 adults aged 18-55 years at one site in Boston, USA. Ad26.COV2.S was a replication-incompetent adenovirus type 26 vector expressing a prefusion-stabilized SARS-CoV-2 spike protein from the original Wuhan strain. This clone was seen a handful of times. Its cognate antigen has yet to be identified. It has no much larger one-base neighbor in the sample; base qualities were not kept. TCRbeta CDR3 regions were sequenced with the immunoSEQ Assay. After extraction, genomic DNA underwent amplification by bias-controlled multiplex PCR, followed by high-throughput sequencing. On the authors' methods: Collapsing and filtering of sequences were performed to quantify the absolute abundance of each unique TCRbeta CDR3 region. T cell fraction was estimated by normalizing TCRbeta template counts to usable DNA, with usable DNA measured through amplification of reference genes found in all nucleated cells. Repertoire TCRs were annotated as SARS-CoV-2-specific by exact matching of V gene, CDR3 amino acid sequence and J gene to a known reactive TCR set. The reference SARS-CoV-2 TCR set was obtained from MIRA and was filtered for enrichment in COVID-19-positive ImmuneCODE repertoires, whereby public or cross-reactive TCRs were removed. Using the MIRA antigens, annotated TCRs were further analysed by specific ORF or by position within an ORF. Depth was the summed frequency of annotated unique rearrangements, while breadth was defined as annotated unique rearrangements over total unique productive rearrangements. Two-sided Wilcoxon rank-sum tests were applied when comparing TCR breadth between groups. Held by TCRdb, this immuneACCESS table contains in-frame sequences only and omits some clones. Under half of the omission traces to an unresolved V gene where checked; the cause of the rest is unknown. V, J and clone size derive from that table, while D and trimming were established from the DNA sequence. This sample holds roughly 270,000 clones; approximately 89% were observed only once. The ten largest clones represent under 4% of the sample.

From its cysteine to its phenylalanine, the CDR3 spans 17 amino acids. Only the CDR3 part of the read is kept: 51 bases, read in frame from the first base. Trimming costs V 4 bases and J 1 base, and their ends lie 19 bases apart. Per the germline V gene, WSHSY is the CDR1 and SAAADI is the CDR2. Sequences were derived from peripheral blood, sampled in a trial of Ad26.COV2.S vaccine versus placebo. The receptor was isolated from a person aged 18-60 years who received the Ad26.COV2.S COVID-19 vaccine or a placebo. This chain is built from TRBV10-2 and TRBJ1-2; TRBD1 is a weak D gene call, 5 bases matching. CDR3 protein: CASSATWEGTNNYGYTF. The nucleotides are TGCGCCAGCAGTGCCACTTGGGAAGGGACGAATAACTATGGCTACACCTTC.